This T cell receptor beta chain is drawn from a study of blood T cell repertoires in COVID-19. Using immunoSEQ multiplex PCR, the repertoire was profiled, and TCRdb retains in-frame clones only, with some absent. The repertoire holds 200,000 to 250,000 clones, with roughly four fifths as singletons. The CDR3 runs to 15 residues. Germline CDR1 reads LGHDT; CDR2 reads YNNKEL (reference sequence). V was shortened by 5 bases and J by 1 base, with 12 bases between the two germline ends. The chain joins TRBV3-1 (or the pseudogene TRBV3-2) to TRBJ1-3, with D tentatively TRBD1 (5 bases). The sequenced sample consisted of peripheral blood. The TCR was taken from a woman aged 45-60 years with active or convalescent COVID-19. For the CDR3, the DNA is TGTGCCAGCAGCGATCATGGGGGGTCTGGAAACACCATATATTTT. It translates to CASSDHGGSGNTIYF.